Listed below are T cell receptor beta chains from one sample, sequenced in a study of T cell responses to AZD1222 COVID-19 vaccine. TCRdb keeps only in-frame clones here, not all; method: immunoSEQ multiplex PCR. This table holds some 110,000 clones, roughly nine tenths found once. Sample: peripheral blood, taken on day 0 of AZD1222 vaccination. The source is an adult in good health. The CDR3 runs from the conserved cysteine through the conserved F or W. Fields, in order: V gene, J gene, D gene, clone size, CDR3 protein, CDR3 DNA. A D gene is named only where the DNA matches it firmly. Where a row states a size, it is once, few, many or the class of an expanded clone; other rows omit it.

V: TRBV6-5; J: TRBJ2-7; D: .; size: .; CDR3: CASSPGGGRSYEQYF; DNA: TGTGCCAGCAGCCCCGGAGGGGGGAGGTCCTACGAGCAGTACTTC
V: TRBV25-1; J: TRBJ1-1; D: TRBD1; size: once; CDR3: CASSATGGWENTEAFF; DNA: TGTGCCAGCAGTGCGACAGGGGGCTGGGAGAACACTGAAGCTTTCTTT
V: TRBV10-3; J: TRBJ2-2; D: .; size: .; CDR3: CAITFTTGELFF; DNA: TGTGCCATCACCTTTACCACCGGGGAGCTGTTTTTT
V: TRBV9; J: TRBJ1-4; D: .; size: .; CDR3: CASSVEPVNEKLFF; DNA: TGTGCCAGCAGCGTAGAGCCAGTAAATGAAAAACTGTTTTTT
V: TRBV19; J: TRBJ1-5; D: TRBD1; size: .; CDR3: CASGQGNQPQHF; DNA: TGTGCCAGTGGACAGGGGAATCAGCCCCAGCATTTT
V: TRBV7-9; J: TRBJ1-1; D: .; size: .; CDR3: CASSLGPGNTEAFF; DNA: TGTGCCAGCAGCTTGGGGCCAGGGAACACTGAAGCTTTCTTT
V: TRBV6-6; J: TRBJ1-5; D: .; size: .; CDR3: CASSYRTSFSNQPQHF; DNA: TGTGCCAGCAGTTACAGAACTTCTTTTAGCAATCAGCCCCAGCATTTT
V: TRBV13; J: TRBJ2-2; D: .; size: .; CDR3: CASSLGGAGELFF; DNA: TGTGCCAGCAGCTTGGGCGGCGCCGGGGAGCTGTTTTTT
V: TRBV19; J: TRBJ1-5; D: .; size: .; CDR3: CASSMASGRTYQPQHF; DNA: TGTGCCAGTAGTATGGCCTCCGGGAGAACTTATCAGCCCCAGCATTTT
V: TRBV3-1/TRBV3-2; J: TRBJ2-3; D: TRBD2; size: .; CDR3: CASSQGGLAVTDTQYF; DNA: TGTGCCAGCAGCCAAGGAGGACTAGCGGTCACAGATACGCAGTATTTT
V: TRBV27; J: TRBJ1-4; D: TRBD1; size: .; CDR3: CASSFTPTGGEKLFF; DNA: TGTGCCAGCAGTTTTACCCCCACAGGGGGCGAAAAACTGTTTTTT
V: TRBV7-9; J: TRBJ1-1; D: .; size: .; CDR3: CASSITEAFF; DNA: TGTGCCAGCAGCATCACTGAAGCTTTCTTT
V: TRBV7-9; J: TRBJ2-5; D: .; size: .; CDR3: CASSLQRLGLETQYF; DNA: TGTGCCAGCAGTTTACAGAGGCTCGGGCTGGAGACCCAGTACTTC
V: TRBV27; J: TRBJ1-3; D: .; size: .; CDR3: CASSSPAGNTIYF; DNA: TGTGCCAGCAGTTCCCCAGCGGGGAACACCATATATTTT
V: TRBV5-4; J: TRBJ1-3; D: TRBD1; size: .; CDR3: CASSPGTDPRNTIYF; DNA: TGTGCCAGCAGCCCCGGGACAGACCCCAGAAACACCATATATTTT
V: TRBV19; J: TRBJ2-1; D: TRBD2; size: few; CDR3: CASRVTSGDYNEQFF; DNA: TGTGCCAGTAGGGTGACTAGCGGGGACTACAATGAGCAGTTCTTC
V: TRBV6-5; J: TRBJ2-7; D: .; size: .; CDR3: CASISQSSYEQYF; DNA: TGTGCCAGCATCTCTCAATCGTCCTACGAGCAGTACTTC
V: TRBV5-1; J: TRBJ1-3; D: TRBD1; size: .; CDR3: CASRDDRAGNTIYF; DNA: TGCGCCAGCAGAGATGACAGGGCTGGAAACACCATATATTTT
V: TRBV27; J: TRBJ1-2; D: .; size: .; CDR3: CASSLYREWDGYTF; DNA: TGTGCCAGCAGTTTATACAGGGAGTGGGATGGCTACACCTTC
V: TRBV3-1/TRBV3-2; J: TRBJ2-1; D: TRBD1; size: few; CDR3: CASKPGQGTASYNEQFF; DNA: TGTGCCAGCAAACCGGGACAGGGGACCGCCTCCTACAATGAGCAGTTCTTC
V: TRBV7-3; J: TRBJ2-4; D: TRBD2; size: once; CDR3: CASSLNGGEAKNIQYF; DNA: TGTGCCAGCAGCTTAAACGGGGGGGAAGCCAAAAACATTCAGTACTTC
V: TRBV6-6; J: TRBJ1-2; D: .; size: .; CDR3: CASENPYGYTF; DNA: TGTGCCAGTGAGAACCCCTATGGCTACACCTTC
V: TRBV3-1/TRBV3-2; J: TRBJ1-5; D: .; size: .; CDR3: CASSQSFGPSQPQHF; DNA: TGTGCCAGCAGCCAATCGTTCGGACCGAGCCAGCCCCAGCATTTT
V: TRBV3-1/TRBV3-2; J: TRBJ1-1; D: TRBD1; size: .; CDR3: CASSRSGTDKAEAFF; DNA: TGTGCCAGCAGCCGCTCTGGGACAGACAAGGCTGAAGCTTTCTTT